Listed below are T cell receptor beta chains from one sample, sequenced in a study of radiotherapy plus CTLA-4 blockade in lung cancer. This table comes from immunoSEQ multiplex PCR, and its TCRdb copy is limited to in-frame clones, with some not included. The top ten hold roughly 0.95% of the sample, which has fewer than 85,000 clones, approximately 86% seen once. Sequences were derived from peripheral blood, sampled from a patient treated with radiotherapy plus ipilimumab. Receptors were obtained from a human donor with non-small cell lung cancer who had stable disease on radiotherapy plus ipilimumab. Both conserved end residues are part of each CDR3. Each record gives: CDR3 protein, CDR3 length, clone size, V gene. The size field is filled for only some rows; it gives once, few, many or a size class.

CDR3: CASSQGSFGTGELFF; length: 15; size: NA; V: TRBV4-1
CDR3: CASSSSGSYEQYF; length: 13; size: few; V: TRBV7-9
CDR3: CASSPRGSDQPQHF; length: 14; size: NA; V: TRBV18
CDR3: CASSLSLAWSYNEQFF; length: 16; size: NA; V: TRBV27
CDR3: CASSSVTGGGGTEAFF; length: 16; size: NA; V: TRBV28
CDR3: CASSSGVNTEAFF; length: 13; size: NA; V: TRBV6-6
CDR3: CASSQGPIYEQYF; length: 13; size: few; V: TRBV7-6
CDR3: CASSSTYNSPLHF; length: 13; size: NA; V: TRBV7-6
CDR3: CASSPKTGDGYTF; length: 13; size: NA; V: TRBV18
CDR3: CASHPTGLGGELFF; length: 14; size: few; V: TRBV14
CDR3: CASSLSGSTDTQYF; length: 14; size: few; V: TRBV5-1
CDR3: CASSLSPGVNEQFF; length: 14; size: NA; V: TRBV7-7
CDR3: CASSTANEAFF; length: 11; size: few; V: TRBV28
CDR3: CASLINRGLGAFF; length: 13; size: NA; V: TRBV18
CDR3: CASSYSAGGLHNEQFF; length: 16; size: NA; V: TRBV6-5
CDR3: CAWSAGAYEQYF; length: 12; size: NA; V: TRBV30
CDR3: CASSSGEPYEQYF; length: 13; size: NA; V: TRBV19
CDR3: CASGVGSPLHF; length: 11; size: NA; V: TRBV19
CDR3: CATSRGTVNTEAFF; length: 14; size: NA; V: TRBV15
CDR3: CGPVGGNEQFF; length: 11; size: NA; V: TRBV20-1
CDR3: CASRGTNSEKLFF; length: 13; size: NA; V: TRBV6-5
CDR3: CASRVRAGVEKLFF; length: 14; size: NA; V: TRBV13
CDR3: CASTRPLSSYNEQFF; length: 15; size: NA; V: TRBV7-2
CDR3: CASSLGLAGGPGRYEQYF; length: 18; size: NA; V: TRBV5-1
CDR3: CASSPLSITSNTEAFF; length: 16; size: NA; V: TRBV18
CDR3: CASSPRQGLTYEQYF; length: 15; size: NA; V: TRBV7-8
CDR3: CASSPPAGAGETQYF; length: 15; size: NA; V: TRBV18
CDR3: CASSLGTGEQFF; length: 12; size: NA; V: TRBV7-3
CDR3: CASSESDGRGKAFF; length: 14; size: once; V: TRBV6-1
CDR3: CASRSGSANTGELFF; length: 15; size: NA; V: TRBV19
CDR3: CAWSVRGSGSREQFF; length: 15; size: NA; V: TRBV30
CDR3: CASSSRELTLVGELFF; length: 16; size: NA; V: TRBV6-5
CDR3: CASSPGRWVTSTDTQYF; length: 17; size: NA; V: TRBV11-1
CDR3: CASSPGGNEQYF; length: 12; size: NA; V: TRBV23-1
CDR3: CASSVEGPDTQYF; length: 13; size: NA; V: TRBV9
CDR3: CASSRASRNTDTQYF; length: 15; size: NA; V: TRBV18
CDR3: CASSPGPGDATGELFF; length: 16; size: once; V: TRBV5-1
CDR3: CASSYRGSSYNEQFF; length: 15; size: NA; V: TRBV6-5
CDR3: CATAIPGQRYEQYF; length: 14; size: NA; V: TRBV10-2
CDR3: CASSLVIGGTEAFF; length: 14; size: NA; V: TRBV5-6
CDR3: CASSIRGAKPEAFF; length: 14; size: NA; V: TRBV19
CDR3: CASSKGTGDGWEKLFF; length: 16; size: NA; V: TRBV5-5
CDR3: CAWSGGLEQPQHF; length: 13; size: NA; V: TRBV30
CDR3: CASLNGGGGFDTQYF; length: 15; size: once; V: TRBV6-6
CDR3: CASSVNRAGSGNTIYF; length: 16; size: NA; V: TRBV9
CDR3: CAWSVRGRGDTEAFF; length: 15; size: NA; V: TRBV30